This T cell receptor beta chain appears in the sequencing data of a study of blood T cell repertoires in COVID-19. Study background: Spain, Italy and the United States supplied samples that represented acute and convalescent COVID-19. From T cells, B-cell-depleted T cells, or PBMCs came the material, which was cDNA or gDNA.

In the study's own analysis: Nucleated cell counts were estimated from reference gene primer amplification. The method was immunoSEQ multiplex PCR; TCRdb's version includes in-frame clones alone and lacks a portion of them. D and trimming come from the DNA, and the V and J calls and clone size come from that table. This sample has 25,000 to 35,000 clones, with around 90% found just once. CDR3 size: 16 residues. The germline CDR1 and CDR2 sequences are SGHNT and YYREEE (reference sequence). V lost 4 bases and J lost 7; bases outside the gene matches: 5. This TCR derives from a human donor with active COVID-19. The donor label of this sample is uncertain. The rearrangement links TRBV5-4 to TRBJ2-1; 16 bases align to TRBD2. Sequenced input: peripheral blood. This CDR3 is CASSPPGLAGGNEQFF. For the CDR3, the DNA is TGTGCCAGCAGCCCGCCGGGACTAGCGGGAGGGAATGAGCAGTTCTTC.